The T cell receptor beta chain described here comes from a study of blood T cell repertoires in COVID-19. Overall study context: Whether acute or convalescent, the COVID-19 samples came from the United States, Italy and Spain.

As processed by the authors: Reference gene primer amplification gave estimated nucleated cell counts. The protocol was immunoSEQ multiplex PCR, while the TCRdb copy is restricted to in-frame clones and leaves out a portion. The V and J calls and clone size were taken over from that table, and D and trimming were inferred from the DNA. The sample lists roughly 63,000 clones, about 80% seen once, with 30% to 40% in the top ten. Trimming left V 4 bases short and J 6 bases short, with 13 bases between. CDR1 and CDR2 from the germline V gene are LNHDA and SQIVND (reference sequence). The CDR3 loop spans 14 amino acids.

The V gene is TRBV19, the J gene TRBJ1-5; no definite D call. The source of this sequence is a human donor in a cohort sampled during active COVID-19. The source material was peripheral blood. CDR3 DNA: TGTGCCAGTAGTAAGGGAGGGAGAAGTCAGCCCCAGCATTTT. Translating gives CASSKGGRSQPQHF.